The 22 T cell receptor beta chains below come from one sample, sequenced in a study of blood T cell repertoires in COVID-19. The data were produced by immunoSEQ multiplex PCR, yet TCRdb's version contains in-frame clones alone and is incomplete. This table has 130,000 or so clones, roughly 86% appearing once. Material for sequencing was peripheral blood. The receptors shown here come from a woman in her 50s who had recovered from COVID-19.

In DNA, the CDR3 is TGTGCCAGCAGCTTGGGGGTAGCGGGAGAGACCGGGGAGCTGTTTTTT. Protein: CASSLGVAGETGELFF. V usage is TRBV5-4 and J usage is TRBJ2-2, with 9 bases aligning to TRBD2. Germline CDR1 SGHNT, CDR2 YYREEE (reference sequence). V gave up 0 bases and J gave up 5 bases; unmatched junction bases: 5. The CDR3 is 16 amino acids.

CDR3 sequence (DNA): TGTGCCAGCAGCCTCACTAGGTCTCTACTCACAGATACGCAGTATTTT. Translation: CASSLTRSLLTDTQYF. The chain combines TRBV14 with TRBJ2-3; D may be TRBD2 (5 bases). Germline V CDR1 and CDR2: SGHDN, FVKESK. The V and J ends lost 4 bases and 2 bases respectively, with 16 bases between them. The CDR3 contains 16 residues.

The chain is built from TRBV18 and TRBJ1-6; unclear D gene. V was clipped by 0 bases and J by 5 bases, with 5 bases between them. Germline lookup yields CDR1 KGHSH and CDR2 LQKENI. This CDR3 has 14 residues. CDR3 in amino acids: CASSPPANNSPLHF. The CDR3 DNA sequence: TGTGCCAGCTCACCACCTGCGAATAATTCACCCCTCCACTTT.

The chain joins TRBV30 to TRBJ2-2; D is unclear. The germline V gene has CDR1 GTSNPN and CDR2 SVGIG (reference sequence). V lost 2 bases and J lost 1, with 2 bases in between. This CDR3 region has 12 residues. In DNA, the CDR3 is TGTGCCTGGAGTCTGAACACCGGGGAGCTGTTTTTT. Amino acid sequence: CAWSLNTGELFF.

The V and J genes are TRBV2 and TRBJ2-5; D not certain. This CDR3 region has 11 residues. The V end was cut by 6 bases, the J end by 4 bases, with 6 bases between. Germline values: CDR1 SNHLY, CDR2 FYNNEI. CDR3 sequence: CASSPGETQYF. For the CDR3, the DNA is TGTGCCAGCAGCCCCGGAGAGACCCAGTACTTC.

The chain recombines TRBV24-1 with TRBJ2-2; TRBD1 might be the D (5 bases). The CDR3 runs to 16 residues. The germline gives CDR1 KGHDR, CDR2 SFDVKD. Trimming removed 2 bases at V and 5 bases at J, with 14 bases between. The chain's CDR3 is CATSDSYRSGTGELFF. The DNA for the CDR3 is TGTGCCACCAGTGATTCTTACAGGTCAGGGACCGGGGAGCTGTTTTTT.

This chain uses TRBV25-1 with TRBJ2-3, with 8 bases aligning to TRBD1. With 6 bases clipped from V and 5 bases from J, the junction kept 10 bases outside the gene matches. Germline CDR1 is MGHDK and CDR2 is SYGVNS. The CDR3 is made up of 15 amino acids. The CDR3, as DNA: TGTGCCAGCAGCCTTGCGCAGGGGGCGAAAGATACGCAGTATTTT. It translates to CASSLAQGAKDTQYF.

The CDR3 sequence: CASSLDRGNTEAFF. As DNA, the CDR3 is TGTGCCAGCAGTTTAGACAGGGGGAACACTGAAGCTTTCTTT. This rearrangement joins TRBV6-5 to TRBJ1-1, with TRBD1 identical over 8 bases. V was pared by 4 bases and J by 1 base, with 2 bases of the junction left unmatched. This CDR3 is built from 14 residues. Germline CDR1 MNHEY, CDR2 SVGAGI.

V gene TRBV7-9 combines with J gene TRBJ2-1, with a possible D match to TRBD1 (5 bases). V lost 5 bases and J 2 bases, leaving 13 bases between the germline ends. The CDR3 length is 15 residues. Germline V gene data show CDR1 as SEHNR and CDR2 as FQNEAQ (reference sequence). The CDR3 bases are TGTGCCAGCAGCCCGCCAGGGAACACCTACAATGAGCAGTTCTTC. This translates into CASSPPGNTYNEQFF.

The chain carries TRBV29-1 and TRBJ2-6, with TRBD1 matching over 9 bases. V lost 7 bases to trimming and J lost 1 base; unmatched junction nucleotides: 8. CDR1 is SQVTM, CDR2 ANQGSEA, per germline. The length of the CDR3 is 16 residues. CDR3 residues: CSATGTGSSGANVLTF. CDR3 in DNA: TGCAGCGCAACCGGGACAGGGTCTTCTGGGGCCAACGTCCTGACTTTC.

The chain is built from TRBV24-1 and TRBJ1-1; D is unclear. This CDR3 region has 11 residues. The V gene lost 9 bases and the J gene lost 7 bases, with 11 bases spanning the gap. Germline V lookup: CDR1 KGHDR, CDR2 SFDVKD. CDR3 sequence reads: CATSHGLEAFF. As DNA, the CDR3 is TGTGCCACCTCTCACGGACTTGAAGCTTTCTTT.

The chain carries TRBV11-3 and TRBJ2-7, with D perhaps matching TRBD2 (6 bases). The CDR3 runs 13 residues. Deletions cut 3 bases from V and 4 bases from J, with 10 bases between. CDR1 is SGHNT and CDR2 is YENEEA in the germline V gene. CDR3 amino acids: CASSFHGSYEQYF. The CDR3 DNA reads TGTGCCAGCAGCTTTCACGGGAGTTACGAGCAGTACTTC.

V usage is TRBV11-2 and J usage is TRBJ2-7, with D possibly matching TRBD1 (6 bases). The germline CDR1 and CDR2 sequences are SGHAT and FQNNGV. V was trimmed by 5 bases and J by 11 bases, leaving 22 bases between them. This CDR3 is 14 amino acids long. CDR3 in amino acids: CASSPRRLDRKEYF. The CDR3 nucleotides read TGTGCCAGCAGCCCCCGCAGGCTCGACAGGAAGGAGTACTTC.

This clone has only a few counts. This sequence joins TRBV5-1 and TRBJ1-6; 7 nucleotides align to TRBD1. With 1 base clipped from V and 10 bases from J, the junction kept 17 bases outside the gene matches. The germline CDR1 and CDR2 sequences are SGHRS and YFSETQ. This CDR3 contains 18 residues. The CDR3 spells CASSLYPLDRSKESPLHF. The CDR3 DNA follows: TGCGCCAGCAGCTTGTATCCCCTGGACAGGTCCAAGGAGTCACCCCTCCACTTT.

V usage is TRBV5-4 and J usage is TRBJ2-7, with TRBD1 identical over 7 bases. V was pared by 2 bases and J by 2 bases, with 4 bases of the junction left unmatched. This CDR3 comprises 14 residues. Germline values: CDR1 SGHNT, CDR2 YYREEE (reference sequence). The CDR3 DNA follows: TGTGCCAGCAGCTTCAGGGGGAAGGCCTACGAGCAGTACTTC. Translation gives CASSFRGKAYEQYF.

V is TRBV4-2 and J is TRBJ1-1, with D possibly matching TRBD1 (5 bases). Looked up from germline, CDR1 is LGHNA and CDR2 is YNFKEQ. The CDR3 is 15 amino acids. Trimming cost V 5 bases and J 1 base, with 14 bases left between them. CDR3 in DNA: TGTGCCAGCAGCGGACGAGACAGAGGGAACACTGAAGCTTTCTTT. Translation: CASSGRDRGNTEAFF.

The V call is TRBV2, the J call TRBJ1-5, with 8 positions matching TRBD1. The germline V gene encodes CDR1 SNHLY and CDR2 FYNNEI. The length of the CDR3 is 14 residues. J was trimmed by 2 bases and V by 4 bases; bases with no gene match: 1. CDR3 in amino acids: CASSVTGGNQPQHF. For the CDR3, the DNA is TGTGCCAGCAGTGTGACAGGGGGCAATCAGCCCCAGCATTTT. The full variable domain, completed using reference TRBV2 and TRBJ1-5, is EPEVTQTPSHQVTQMGQEVILRCVPISNHLYFYWYRQILGQKVEFLVSFYNNEISEKSEIFDDQFSVERPDGSNFTLKIRSTKLEDSAMYFCASSVTGGNQPQHFGDGTRLSIL.

The chain has TRBV27 and TRBJ1-6; D perhaps matches TRBD1 (5 bases). Germline CDR1 and CDR2: MNHEY and SMNVEV (reference sequence). This CDR3 comprises 16 residues. Trimming took off 3 bases at V and 10 bases at J, with 19 bases between the two ends. The CDR3 is CASSFGARRGRSPLHF. The DNA for the CDR3 is TGTGCCAGCAGTTTCGGCGCCCGTAGGGGTCGGTCACCCCTCCACTTT.

The J gene is TRBJ2-3, the V gene TRBV18; no definite D call. This CDR3 has 14 residues. Trimming took off 3 bases at V and 1 base at J, with 8 bases between the two ends. Germline CDR1 is KGHSH and CDR2 is LQKENI. The CDR3 loop reads CASSPAVRTDTQYF. The CDR3, as DNA: TGTGCCAGCTCACCCGCGGTCCGCACAGATACGCAGTATTTT.

V and J are TRBV7-9 and TRBJ1-4; TRBD1 aligns across 9 bases. Germline CDR1 SEHNR, CDR2 FQNEAQ (reference sequence). V gave up 6 bases and J gave up 3 bases; unmatched junction bases: 8. CDR3 size: 16 residues. CDR3 sequence: CASRPKQGASNEKLFF. The CDR3 bases are TGTGCCAGCAGGCCAAAACAGGGGGCGTCTAATGAAAAACTGTTTTTT.

The genes are TRBV5-1 and TRBJ2-5; tentatively, D is TRBD1 (5 bases). V was pared by 4 bases and J by 6 bases, with 19 bases between. Germline V gene sequence: CDR1 SGHRS, CDR2 YFSETQ. The CDR3 extends over 15 amino acids. The CDR3 is CASSPDPAGLQTQYF. The CDR3 region has the DNA TGCGCCAGCAGCCCTGACCCGGCAGGGTTGCAGACCCAGTACTTC.

The rearrangement joins TRBV6-5 to TRBJ1-1; D ambiguous. Between the trimmed V and J ends, which lost 5 bases and 0 bases, there was a span of 10 bases. The length of the CDR3 is 14 residues. Germline values: CDR1 MNHEY, CDR2 SVGAGI. This CDR3 reads CASSRTVMNTEAFF. In DNA form, the CDR3 reads TGTGCCAGCAGTCGTACGGTAATGAACACTGAAGCTTTCTTT.